The entry that follows covers one TCR beta chain sequence. Its cognate antigen is unknown. Trimming cost V 2 bases and J 6 bases, with 16 bases left between them. The germline V gene has CDR1 MNHEY and CDR2 SVGAGI. CDR3 length: 16 residues. The record originates from a study of cytomegalovirus exposure and HLA in healthy donors. PCR was performed using 60 Vbeta and 13 Jbeta primers. The assay was immunoSEQ multiplex PCR, and TCRdb's table has in-frame clones only and misses some. The profile shows some 79,000 clones, around 76% of them singletons. Findings and caveats of the study: Later findings reportedly placed an Asian-associated ancestry cluster below the approximately 670-donor mean for N-insertions. Among TCR beta chains, those listed as cytomegalovirus-associated numbered over 150. Cytomegalovirus status, reportedly, was diagnosed with high specificity and sensitivity by the classifier. Evidence from a later analysis indicated that most CMV-associated TCR beta chains looked HLA-restricted.

This rearrangement joins TRBV6-5 to TRBJ1-4; a possible D gene is TRBD1 (6 bases). This clonotype was obtained from a male donor in good health and CMV-seropositive. Input material: PBMCs. This chain's CDR3 is CASSYASQGHDEKLFF. CDR3 sequence (DNA): TGTGCCAGCAGTTACGCCTCTCAGGGACACGATGAAAAACTGTTTTTT.